This is a list of T cell receptor beta chains from one sample in a study of blood T cell repertoires in COVID-19. The method was immunoSEQ multiplex PCR; TCRdb's version includes in-frame clones alone and lacks a portion of them. This sample has tens of thousands of clones, with roughly 82% found just once. The sequenced sample was peripheral blood. These TCRs come from a human donor in a cohort sampled during active COVID-19. CDR3s include the opening cysteine and the closing phenylalanine or tryptophan. D genes are given only for firm matches. A clone size is listed for some rows: how often the clone was seen (once, few, many), or a class if it is expanded.

CDR3 protein,CDR3 DNA,V gene,J gene,D gene,clone size
CASSYGNTGLNDGEQYF,TGCGCCAGCAGCTACGGCAATACAGGGTTGAATGATGGCGAGCAGTACTTC,TRBV5-1,TRBJ2-7,-,few
CASSPGTGLPYTF,TGTGCCAGCAGTCCCGGGACAGGGCTCCCCTACACCTTC,TRBV6-6,TRBJ1-2,TRBD1,few
CASSDLWAGTTYEQYF,TGTGCCAGCAGTGACCTATGGGCGGGTACGACCTACGAGCAGTACTTC,TRBV6-1,TRBJ2-7,-,-
CASHRTGYSPLHF,TGTGCCAGTCATAGGACAGGGTATTCACCCCTCCACTTT,TRBV19,TRBJ1-6,TRBD1,-
CASSQGQGENTIYF,TGTGCCAGCAGCCAGGGACAGGGCGAAAACACCATATATTTT,TRBV13,TRBJ1-3,TRBD1,-
CASSFPGGELFF,TGTGCCAGCAGCTTTCCGGGCGGGGAGCTGTTTTTT,TRBV7-9,TRBJ2-2,-,-
CASSVTGGALLNSPLHF,TGTGCCAGCAGTGTTACGGGGGGAGCCTTGTTAAATTCACCCCTCCACTTT,TRBV2,TRBJ1-6,-,few
CAWSEGDSNEKLFF,TGTGCCTGGAGTGAGGGGGATTCTAATGAAAAACTGTTTTTT,TRBV30,TRBJ1-4,-,-
CASRGLAGGRYEQYF,TGTGCCAGCAGGGGACTAGCGGGGGGGAGATACGAGCAGTACTTC,TRBV2,TRBJ2-7,TRBD2,-
CASSFSGKGQYF,TGTGCCAGCAGTTTTTCAGGGAAAGGGCAGTACTTC,TRBV12-3/TRBV12-4,TRBJ2-7,-,-
CASSLVAGAPEAFF,TGCGCCAGCAGCTTGGTAGCGGGCGCCCCGGAAGCTTTCTTT,TRBV5-1,TRBJ1-1,-,few
CASRHLPGHQYF,TGTGCCAGCAGACATCTTCCGGGACACCAGTACTTC,TRBV27,TRBJ2-7,-,-
CASSQDGRGADTQYF,TGTGCCAGCAGCCAAGACGGACGGGGGGCAGATACGCAGTATTTT,TRBV3-1/TRBV3-2,TRBJ2-3,TRBD2,-
CASQGEDINQPQHF,TGTGCCAGTCAGGGTGAGGATATCAATCAGCCCCAGCATTTT,TRBV2,TRBJ1-5,-,-
CASNRGRNAEAFF,TGTGCCAGCAACAGGGGGCGTAATGCTGAAGCTTTCTTT,TRBV2,TRBJ1-1,TRBD1,few
CASSFRGRDEKLFF,TGTGCCAGCAGTTTCAGGGGGCGTGATGAAAAACTGTTTTTT,TRBV6-6,TRBJ1-4,TRBD1,-